This T cell receptor (beta chain) derives from a study of response to subunit inactivated influenza vaccine. The germline CDR1 and CDR2 sequences are SGHTA and FQGTGA. The CDR3 contains 17 residues. Trimming took 2 bases from V and 0 from J; bases not matched to a gene: 1. Each CDR3 protein is one row after TCRdb ran MiXCR on the RT-PCR reads. The sample holds 650,000 or so distinct CDR3 sequences; 14% are singletons and the top ten take 7.5% to 8%. V usage is TRBV7-3 and J usage is TRBJ2-6; 10 bases are shared with TRBD2. The origin of this receptor is a man aged 45-60 years who received an inactivated influenza vaccine. Here the sequenced sample was PBMCs from blood, taken around 15 days before vaccination. The CDR3 reads CASSLSSGSSGANVLTF. In DNA, the CDR3 is TGTGCCAGCAGCTTATCTAGCGGGAGCTCTGGGGCCAACGTCCTGACTTTC.